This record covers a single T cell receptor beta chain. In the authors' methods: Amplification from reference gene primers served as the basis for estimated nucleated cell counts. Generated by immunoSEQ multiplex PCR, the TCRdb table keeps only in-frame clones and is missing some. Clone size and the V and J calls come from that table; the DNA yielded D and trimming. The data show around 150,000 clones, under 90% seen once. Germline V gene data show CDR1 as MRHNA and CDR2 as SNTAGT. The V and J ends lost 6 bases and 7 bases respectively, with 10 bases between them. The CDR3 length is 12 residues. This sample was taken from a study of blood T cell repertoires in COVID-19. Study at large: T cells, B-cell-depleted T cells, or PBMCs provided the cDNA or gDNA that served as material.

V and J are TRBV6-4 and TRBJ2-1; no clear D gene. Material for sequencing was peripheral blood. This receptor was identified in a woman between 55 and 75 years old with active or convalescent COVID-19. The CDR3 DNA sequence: TGTGCCAGCAGACATCTAGGAAATGAGCAGTTCTTC. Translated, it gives CASRHLGNEQFF.